The 28 T cell receptor beta chains in this list originate from one sample, sequenced in a study of OX40 agonist ivuxolimab in advanced cancers. Assay: immunoSEQ multiplex PCR; the TCRdb copy retains only in-frame clones and omits some. The sample has tens of thousands of clones, about 86% seen once. The source was CD4+ or CD8+ T cells sorted from blood, collected in a trial of the OX40 agonist ivuxolimab. The source is an adult with an advanced solid tumor such as melanoma, head and neck, liver or kidney cancer.

The J gene is TRBJ2-5, the V gene TRBV11-2; D not resolved. The CDR3 length is 11 residues. Trimming took off 4 bases at V and 3 bases at J, with 3 bases between the two ends. Germline lookup yields CDR1 SGHAT and CDR2 FQNNGV. The CDR3 here is CASSSKETQYF. The CDR3 nucleotides are TGTGCCAGCAGCTCAAAAGAGACCCAGTACTTC. Based on the CDR3 plus reference TRBV11-2 and TRBJ2-5, the full variable domain is EAGVAQSPRYKIIEKRQSVAFWCNPISGHATLYWYQQILGQGPKLLIQFQNNGVVDDSQLPKDRFSAERLKGVDSTLKIQPAKLEDSAVYLCASSSKETQYFGPGTRLLVL.

This sequence joins TRBV19 and TRBJ2-7, with 8 bases that match TRBD2. Germline V gives CDR1 LNHDA, CDR2 SQIVND (reference sequence). The CDR3 loop spans 13 amino acids. V lost 2 bases, J lost 3 bases, and 0 bases stayed unmatched. The DNA of the CDR3 is TGTGCCAGTAGTATAACTAGCGGCTACGAGCAGTACTTC. Translated: CASSITSGYEQYF.

The chain combines TRBV4-2 with TRBJ1-6, with D maybe TRBD1 (6 bases). Germline V gene lookup returns CDR1 LGHNA and CDR2 YNFKEQ. The V and J ends lost 0 bases and 5 bases respectively, with 17 bases between them. CDR3 length equals 18 residues. CDR3 protein: CASSQDRGGASDNSPLHF. The CDR3 coding sequence is TGTGCCAGCAGCCAAGATCGTGGGGGGGCGAGTGATAATTCACCCCTCCACTTT.

This clone came up once. The J gene is TRBJ2-1, the V gene TRBV19; 7 bases are shared with TRBD1. Per the germline V gene, CDR1 is LNHDA and CDR2 is SQIVND (reference sequence). The trim removed 6 bases at V and 5 bases at J, leaving 4 bases unmatched. The CDR3 is 13 residues long. CDR3 bases: TGTGCCAGTAGCCCGACAGGGAACAATGAGCAGTTCTTC. Amino acid sequence: CASSPTGNNEQFF.

The chain has TRBV9 and TRBJ2-3, with 8 positions matching TRBD2. This CDR3 has 16 amino acids. After removal of 4 bases from V and 4 bases from J, the junction contained 11 bases not matched to a gene. Germline V lookup: CDR1 SGDLS, CDR2 YYNGEE. The CDR3 sequence is CASSSLSGSNSDTQYF. CDR3 bases: TGTGCCAGCAGCTCCCTGAGCGGGAGTAATTCAGATACGCAGTATTTT.

The J gene is TRBJ1-2, the V gene TRBV2; D might be TRBD1 (6 bases). The CDR3 sequence is 15 residues long. CDR1 SNHLY and CDR2 FYNNEI come from the germline V gene. V dropped 6 bases and J dropped 3 bases, with 17 bases sitting between them. The CDR3: CASRNNRAVDYGYTF. CDR3 DNA sequence: TGTGCCAGCAGGAACAACAGGGCAGTGGACTATGGCTACACCTTC.

The V call is TRBV10-3, the J call TRBJ1-2; 8 nucleotides line up with TRBD1. Germline CDR1 reads ENHRY; CDR2 reads SYGVKD. The CDR3 loop spans 18 amino acids. J gave up 2 bases and V 2 bases, and 13 bases lay outside the gene matches. CDR3 in amino acids: CAISEPIIRDRTNYGYTF. In DNA form, the CDR3 reads TGTGCCATCAGTGAGCCGATAATACGGGACAGGACGAACTATGGCTACACCTTC.

The chain combines TRBV13 with TRBJ2-7, with 7 bases that match TRBD1. The V and J ends lost 4 bases and 0 bases, in that order; junction bases with no gene match: 9. From germline, CDR1 is PRHDT and CDR2 FYEKMQ (reference sequence). This CDR3 spans 16 amino acids. The chain's CDR3 is CASSSRLQGRSYEQYF. For the CDR3, the DNA is TGTGCCAGCAGCTCCCGGTTACAGGGGCGCTCCTACGAGCAGTACTTC.

The chain uses TRBV11-2 and TRBJ2-1; D gene ambiguous. CDR3 length: 12 residues. Trimming removed 2 bases at V and 8 bases at J, with 7 bases between. Germline-derived CDR1 and CDR2 are SGHAT and FQNNGV. In DNA form, the CDR3 reads TGTGCCAGCAGCTTAAGTTACTATGAGCAGTTCTTC. Its protein product is CASSLSYYEQFF.

The chain recombines TRBV19 with TRBJ1-5; D remains unclear. The CDR3 consists of 18 residues. Deletions cut 10 bases from V and 3 bases from J, with 28 bases between. Germline-derived CDR1 and CDR2 are LNHDA and SQIVND (reference sequence). The CDR3 region is CATSNDLPFGHTNQPQHF. In nucleotides, the CDR3 is TGTGCCACCAGTAACGACCTTCCATTCGGCCATACCAATCAGCCCCAGCATTTT.

This clone was recorded once. The chain recombines TRBV2 with TRBJ1-5; perhaps TRBD1 as D (5 bases). Deletions cut 3 bases from V and 2 bases from J, with 11 bases between. Germline assignment: CDR1 SNHLY and CDR2 FYNNEI. CDR3 length: 15 amino acids. CDR3 DNA: TGTGCCAGCAGTGATTGGGGCTACGGCAATCAGCCCCAGCATTTT. This sequence encodes CASSDWGYGNQPQHF.

This rearrangement joins TRBV15 to TRBJ2-1, with D possibly being TRBD2 (5 bases). Trimming stripped 5 bases from V and 8 bases from J, with 16 bases between. The CDR3 length is 14 residues. CDR1 LNHNV and CDR2 YYDKDF come from the germline V gene (reference sequence). The CDR3: CATSRVRASDEQFF. The DNA for the CDR3 is TGTGCCACCAGCCGAGTGAGGGCCTCGGATGAGCAGTTCTTC.

J is TRBJ2-6 and V is TRBV27; D is unclear. V lost 5 bases and J lost 0, with 8 bases in between. The V gene's germline CDR1 is MNHEY and CDR2 SMNVEV (reference sequence). The CDR3 totals 15 residues. The CDR3 region is CASSADGSGANVLTF. CDR3 bases: TGTGCCAGCAGTGCGGACGGCTCTGGGGCCAACGTCCTGACTTTC.

This clone was counted at least ten times. The J gene is TRBJ2-7, the V gene TRBV7-6, with D hard to call. Looked up from germline, CDR1 is SGHVS and CDR2 is FNYEAQ. V was shortened by 0 bases and J by 3 bases, with 12 bases between the two germline ends. The CDR3 contains 15 residues. The CDR3 region is CASSLAADTYYEQYF. DNA of the CDR3: TGTGCCAGCAGCTTAGCGGCAGACACCTACTACGAGCAGTACTTC.

This rearrangement joins TRBV28 to TRBJ2-1; weak D call: TRBD1 (5 bases). The CDR3 runs 16 residues. V lost 5 bases, J lost 1 base, and 15 bases lay in between. Germline V lookup: CDR1 MDHEN, CDR2 SYDVKM. CDR3 region: CASSPSGPRSYNEQFF. The CDR3 DNA follows: TGTGCCAGCAGTCCTTCAGGGCCCAGGTCCTACAATGAGCAGTTCTTC.

The J gene is TRBJ1-1, the V gene TRBV19; 7 bases are shared with TRBD1. Trimming removed 7 bases from V and 2 bases from J; junction bases left unmatched: 7. The CDR3 has 14 amino acids. Germline assignment: CDR1 LNHDA and CDR2 SQIVND (reference sequence). The CDR3: CASIAGTANTEAFF. For the CDR3, the DNA is TGTGCCAGTATAGCCGGGACAGCAAACACTGAAGCTTTCTTT.

J is TRBJ2-7 and V is TRBV11-2, with D perhaps matching TRBD1 (6 bases). This CDR3 is 16 amino acids long. The germline V gene encodes CDR1 SGHAT and CDR2 FQNNGV. V lost 1 base, J lost 6 bases, and 19 bases lay in between. CDR3 in DNA: TGTGCCAGCAGCTTAGCGAGGACACCTCTCAGGGGCGAGCAGTACTTC. Translating gives CASSLARTPLRGEQYF. The complete variable domain, with remaining parts taken from reference TRBV11-2 and TRBJ2-7, reads EAGVAQSPRYKIIEKRQSVAFWCNPISGHATLYWYQQILGQGPKLLIQFQNNGVVDDSQLPKDRFSAERLKGVDSTLKIQPAKLEDSAVYLCASSLARTPLRGEQYFGPGTRLTVT.

The chain has TRBV2 and TRBJ2-1, with D unresolved. Germline V gene sequence: CDR1 SNHLY, CDR2 FYNNEI. V was pared by 5 bases and J by 12 bases, with 17 bases between. CDR3 size: 13 residues. The CDR3 bases are TGTGCCAGCAGTTTACTTATTAGGGTGGGGCAGTTCTTC. Translating gives CASSLLIRVGQFF.

The V gene is TRBV27, the J gene TRBJ2-5, with a possible D match to TRBD2 (7 bases). This CDR3 comprises 15 residues. Germline lookup yields CDR1 MNHEY and CDR2 SMNVEV (reference sequence). Trimming removed 4 bases at V and 1 base at J, with 13 bases between. The CDR3 DNA reads as TGTGCCAGCAGTTGGGGGGCGGGAGTCCAAGAGACCCAGTACTTC. This translates into CASSWGAGVQETQYF.

This sequence joins TRBV9 and TRBJ2-1, with TRBD1 identical over 8 bases. The ends lost 4 bases at V and 4 bases at J; junction bases unmatched: 4. Looked up from germline, CDR1 is SGDLS and CDR2 is YYNGEE. The CDR3 totals 14 residues. This CDR3 is CASSSRTGYNEQFF. DNA of the CDR3: TGTGCCAGCAGCTCTAGGACAGGGTACAATGAGCAGTTCTTC.

CDR3: CASSLVIGESSGNTIYF. For the CDR3, the DNA is TGTGCCAGCAGCTTAGTAATTGGGGAATCCTCTGGAAACACCATATATTTT. This chain joins TRBV11-3 and TRBJ1-3; D ambiguous. Germline loops: CDR1 SGHNT, CDR2 YENEEA. The V end lost 1 base, the J end lost 0 bases, and 13 bases lay between the germline ends. There are 17 residues in the CDR3.

The genes are TRBV28 and TRBJ2-3; D unresolved. The V gene's germline CDR1 is MDHEN and CDR2 SYDVKM. Trimming pared 8 bases from V and 0 bases from J, leaving 9 bases between. The CDR3 length is 13 residues. The CDR3 region has the DNA TGTGCCAGCGGCCTACCTAGCACAGATACGCAGTATTTT. Residues: CASGLPSTDTQYF.

V gene TRBV28 combines with J gene TRBJ1-2; no clear D. There are 13 residues in the CDR3. Germline V gives CDR1 MDHEN, CDR2 SYDVKM. The V gene lost 7 bases and the J gene lost 0 bases, with 9 bases spanning the gap. CDR3 sequence: CASTRPPNYGYTF. CDR3 DNA sequence: TGTGCCAGCACTCGACCGCCTAACTATGGCTACACCTTC.

A single count supports this clone. This rearrangement joins TRBV9 to TRBJ2-7, with TRBD2 identical over 12 bases. V shed 1 base, J shed 3 bases, and the junction held 2 bases outside the gene matches. CDR3 length equals 15 residues. Per the germline V gene, CDR1 is SGDLS and CDR2 is YYNGEE. The CDR3 reads CASSVRLAGVYEQYF. The CDR3 DNA is TGTGCCAGCAGCGTAAGACTAGCGGGAGTCTACGAGCAGTACTTC.

V gene TRBV11-2 combines with J gene TRBJ2-4, with 8 bases identical to TRBD1. The germline V gene encodes CDR1 SGHAT and CDR2 FQNNGV. The CDR3 loop spans 15 amino acids. V gave up 5 bases and J gave up 4 bases; unmatched junction bases: 7. In nucleotides, the CDR3 is TGTGCCAGCAGCCCGGCCACAGGGGGGAAAAACATTCAGTACTTC. Encoded protein: CASSPATGGKNIQYF.

Turning to this clone: The junction departs from the called germline gene at one end, perhaps through a read error. The genes are TRBV18 and TRBJ2-3, with a weak D call TRBD1 (5 bases). From germline, CDR1 is KGHSH and CDR2 LQKENI. The CDR3 consists of 16 residues. CDR3 residues: CASSPGAPGLTNTQYF. CDR3 coding DNA: TGTGCCAGCTCACCTGGGGCCCCTGGGCTCACAAATACGCAGTATTTT.

The chain recombines TRBV4-3 with TRBJ2-5, with 12 nucleotides matching TRBD2. J gave up 4 bases and V 1 base, and 7 bases lay outside the gene matches. The CDR3 has 17 amino acids. CDR1 is LGHNA and CDR2 is YSLEER in the germline V gene. The DNA for the CDR3 is TGCGCCAGCAGCCAAGGGCTAGCGGGAGGGCCGGGAGAGACCCAGTACTTC. Translated, it gives CASSQGLAGGPGETQYF.

About this clone itself: At one of its ends the junction is not consistent with the germline gene, which may arise from a read error. This chain joins TRBV4-2 and TRBJ2-1, with 11 bases fitting TRBD1. The CDR3 length is 15 residues. Germline lookup yields CDR1 LGHNA and CDR2 YNFKEQ. This CDR3 reads CASSPRTGGYDEQFF. In DNA, the CDR3 is TGTGCCAGCAGCCCTCGGACAGGGGGCTACGATGAGCAGTTCTTC.